The next 8 T cell receptor beta chains were all read from a single sample in a study of cytomegalovirus exposure and HLA in healthy donors. PCR employed 60 Vbeta and 13 Jbeta primers. Generated by immunoSEQ multiplex PCR, the TCRdb table keeps only in-frame clones and is missing some. Listed are 91,000 or so clones; 3.4% falls within the top ten. Sequencing was performed on PBMCs. The receptors shown here come from a woman between 25 and 40 years old in good health and CMV-seronegative.

The V gene is TRBV6-1, the J gene TRBJ2-1; 7 nucleotides agree with TRBD2. Germline loops: CDR1 MNHNS, CDR2 SASEGT. This CDR3 comprises 15 residues. J lost 6 bases, V lost 1 base, and 6 bases had no gene match. CDR3 nucleotides: TGTGCCAGCAGTGAAGACGTGACTAGCTCCAATGAGCAGTTCTTC. It encodes CASSEDVTSSNEQFF.

V gene TRBV10-3 combines with J gene TRBJ2-5, with a possible D match to TRBD2 (6 bases). In germline, CDR1 is ENHRY, CDR2 SYGVKD. The CDR3 contains 16 residues. Deletions cut 6 bases from V and 1 base from J, with 18 bases between. The CDR3 spells CAISRNDRLVQETQYF. Here the CDR3 DNA reads TGTGCCATCAGCAGAAACGATAGACTAGTCCAAGAGACCCAGTACTTC.

The genes are TRBV2 and TRBJ2-3; the match to TRBD2 covers 14 bases. V shed 1 base and J 4 bases; nucleotides not matched to a gene: 1. CDR1 is SNHLY and CDR2 is FYNNEI in the germline V gene. This CDR3 has 16 amino acids. CDR3 amino acids: CASSEGLAGGADTQYF. As DNA, the CDR3 is TGTGCCAGCAGTGAAGGACTAGCGGGAGGGGCAGATACGCAGTATTTT. The whole variable domain, remainder taken from reference TRBV2 and TRBJ2-3, is EPEVTQTPSHQVTQMGQEVILRCVPISNHLYFYWYRQILGQKVEFLVSFYNNEISEKSEIFDDQFSVERPDGSNFTLKIRSTKLEDSAMYFCASSEGLAGGADTQYFGPGTRLTVL.

The chain joins TRBV15 to TRBJ1-1; the match to TRBD1 covers 10 bases. This CDR3 has 15 residues. Looked up from germline, CDR1 is LNHNV and CDR2 is YYDKDF (reference sequence). V was clipped by 5 bases and J by 4 bases; unmatched bases: 7. CDR3 sequence: CATSGTRTGGTEAFF. The CDR3 DNA reads TGTGCCACCAGCGGAACCAGGACAGGGGGCACTGAAGCTTTCTTT. The variable domain in full, with the rest retrieved from reference TRBV15 and TRBJ1-1, is DAMVIQNPRYQVTQFGKPVTLSCSQTLNHNVMYWYQQKSSQAPKLLFHYYDKDFNNEADTPDNFQSRRPNTSFCFLDIRSPGLGDTAMYLCATSGTRTGGTEAFFGQGTRLTVV.

V is TRBV7-8 and J is TRBJ2-1; TRBD2 agrees at 9 bases. The CDR3 contains 16 residues. V was clipped by 5 bases and J by 8 bases; unmatched bases: 13. Germline V lookup: CDR1 SGHVS, CDR2 FQNEAQ. The CDR3 DNA is TGTGCCAGCAGCGGATTTATAGCGGGGGTCAGGGATGAGCAGTTCTTC. It is translated as CASSGFIAGVRDEQFF.

The V call is TRBV4-2, the J call TRBJ2-1; 15 bases align to TRBD2. The germline V gene has CDR1 LGHNA and CDR2 YNFKEQ. Trimming cost V 4 bases and J 6 bases; bases outside gene matches: 4. This CDR3 is 16 amino acids long. The CDR3 here is CASSPGLAGGGNEQFF. The CDR3, as DNA: TGTGCCAGCAGCCCAGGACTAGCGGGAGGGGGCAATGAGCAGTTCTTC.

The V gene is TRBV2, the J gene TRBJ1-3; D may be TRBD1 (6 bases). The CDR3 length is 14 residues. Germline-derived CDR1 and CDR2 are SNHLY and FYNNEI. V was clipped by 6 bases and J by 4 bases, with 13 bases between them. Here the CDR3 reads CASRGAGTGNTIYF. CDR3 nucleotide sequence: TGTGCCAGCAGGGGGGCAGGGACAGGAAACACCATATATTTT.

The gene calls are TRBV9 and TRBJ2-3, with D perhaps TRBD2 (6 bases). Trimming pared 4 bases from V and 3 bases from J, leaving 15 bases between. This CDR3 is built from 15 residues. Germline values: CDR1 SGDLS, CDR2 YYNGEE. The CDR3 DNA reads as TGTGCCAGCAGCAAGGAGGGCCGAATGACAGATACGCAGTATTTT. This sequence encodes CASSKEGRMTDTQYF.